The present TCR beta chain was sequenced within a study of control samples from healthy donors and cancer patients. The CDR3 covers 16 residues. Trimming took off 5 bases at V and 0 bases at J, with 15 bases between the two ends. Germline assignment: CDR1 SGHRS and CDR2 YFSETQ. Produced via immunoSEQ multiplex PCR; TCRdb's table is partial and in-frame only. The table has about 120,000 clones, more than 70% seen once; the top ten hold roughly 40%. This chain joins TRBV5-1 and TRBJ1-3, with D hard to call. The sequence was collected from a man aged 50 or older in good health. Input material: blood. This chain's CDR3 is CASRAGSFFSGNTIYF. The CDR3 nucleotides read TGCGCCAGCAGAGCGGGATCTTTTTTCTCTGGAAACACCATATATTTT.